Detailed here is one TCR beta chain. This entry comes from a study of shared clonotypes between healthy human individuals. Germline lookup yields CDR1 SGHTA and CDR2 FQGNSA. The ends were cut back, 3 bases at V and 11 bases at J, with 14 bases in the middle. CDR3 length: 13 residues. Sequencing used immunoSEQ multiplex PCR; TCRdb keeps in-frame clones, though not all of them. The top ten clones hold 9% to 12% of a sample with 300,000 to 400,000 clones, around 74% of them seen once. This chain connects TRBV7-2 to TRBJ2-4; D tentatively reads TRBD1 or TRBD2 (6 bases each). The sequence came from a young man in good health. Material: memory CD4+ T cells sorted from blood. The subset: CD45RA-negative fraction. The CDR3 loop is CASSFPGALVQYF. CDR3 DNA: TGTGCCAGCAGCTTTCCGGGGGCCCTGGTTCAGTACTTC.